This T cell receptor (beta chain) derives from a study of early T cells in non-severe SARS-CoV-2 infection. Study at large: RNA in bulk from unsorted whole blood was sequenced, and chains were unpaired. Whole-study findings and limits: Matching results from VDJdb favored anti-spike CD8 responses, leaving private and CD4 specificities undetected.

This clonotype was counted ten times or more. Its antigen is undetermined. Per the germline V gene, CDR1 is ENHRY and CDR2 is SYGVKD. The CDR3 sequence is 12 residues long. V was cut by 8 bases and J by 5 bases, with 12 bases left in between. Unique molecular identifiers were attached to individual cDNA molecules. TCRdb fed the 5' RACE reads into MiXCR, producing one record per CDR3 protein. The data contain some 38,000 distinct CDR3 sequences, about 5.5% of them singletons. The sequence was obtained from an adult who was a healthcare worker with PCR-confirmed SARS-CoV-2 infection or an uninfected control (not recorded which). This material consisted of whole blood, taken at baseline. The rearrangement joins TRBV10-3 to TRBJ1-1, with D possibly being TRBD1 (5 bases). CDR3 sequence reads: CAIGRGETEAFF. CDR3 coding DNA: TGTGCCATCGGACGGGGGGAAACTGAAGCTTTCTTT.